These T cell receptor beta chains were read from a single sample in a study of T cell repertoires in cytomegalovirus infection. TCRdb reprocessed the reads via MiXCR and lists one record per CDR3 protein. The data show approximately 400,000 distinct CDR3 sequences, approximately 33% seen once. Sequencing was performed on PBMCs. These receptors originate from a human donor in good health (CMV status not recorded). Some clones in this sample may be carry-over from other donors' samples. Both conserved end residues are part of each CDR3. The D gene is left open where the match is weak. Expanded clones are given a class, and other clones once, few, many or no size at all.

J gene	clone size	D gene	V gene	CDR3 DNA	CDR3 protein
TRBJ2-7	few	TRBD1	TRBV2	TGTGCCAGCGTCTTGGAAGGGGGCGGCGAGCAGTACTTC	CASVLEGGGEQYF
TRBJ1-5	many	.	TRBV7-2	TGTGCCAGCAGCTGGGTTGGCAATCAGCCCCAGCATTTT	CASSWVGNQPQHF
TRBJ1-1	.	.	TRBV7-6	TGTGCCCGCAGCGTACCAAACACTGAAGCTTTCTTT	CARSVPNTEAFF
TRBJ1-1	few	.	TRBV20-1	TGCAGTGCTACGAAAGGCAGGGTCACTGAAGCTTTCTTT	CSATKGRVTEAFF
TRBJ2-2	.	TRBD1	TRBV2	TGTGCCAGCAGTGCTCTCAGGGGGCGGAAGAACGGGGAGCTGTTTTTT	CASSALRGRKNGELFF
TRBJ2-2	.	TRBD2	TRBV7-2	TGTGCCAGCAGCACCCAGCGGGGGTTTAACGGGGAGCTGTTTTTT	CASSTQRGFNGELFF
TRBJ1-1	.	.	TRBV20-1	TGCAGTGCTAGAGAGGCAGGGCGGGTTACTGAAGCTTTCTTT	CSAREAGRVTEAFF
TRBJ1-5	.	.	TRBV6-1	TGTGCCAGCAGTGAGACTAGAAACAGGTGGGCAATTTATCAGCCCCAGCATTTT	CASSETRNRWAIYQPQHF
TRBJ2-1	.	.	TRBV29-1	TGCAGCGCCGAGGGCTCCTACAATGAGCAGTTCTTC	CSAEGSYNEQFF
TRBJ1-2	.	.	TRBV4-1	TGCGCCAGCAGCCAAGAGGGTACCCTTAACTATGGCTACACCTTC	CASSQEGTLNYGYTF
TRBJ2-5	many	.	TRBV7-6	TGTGCCAGCAGCCTGACTCTTCAAGAGACCCAGTACTTC	CASSLTLQETQYF
TRBJ1-2	.	.	TRBV7-9	TGTGCCAGCAGCCCCAAGTGGGGGGTCGGCTATGGCTACACCTTC	CASSPKWGVGYGYTF
TRBJ2-7	.	TRBD2	TRBV4-1	TGCGCCAGCAGCCAAGATCCAGCGGGGGGGCCCGAGCAGTACTTC	CASSQDPAGGPEQYF
TRBJ2-3	.	TRBD2	TRBV15	TGTGCCACCAGCAGAGAAGGCGGGGGGGCGATAGATACGCAGTATTTT	CATSREGGGAIDTQYF
TRBJ1-1	.	.	TRBV11-2	TGTGCCAGCACCCCGGGACACTCGAACACTGAAGCTTTCTTT	CASTPGHSNTEAFF
TRBJ2-3	.	TRBD2	TRBV28	TGTGCCAGCAGTTTATGGGCTAGCGGGGGAACAGATACGCAGTATTTT	CASSLWASGGTDTQYF
TRBJ1-4	many	.	TRBV20-1	TGCAGTGCTAGAGCCAAGACAAATCGTCTACGGGGTGAAAAACTGTTTTTT	CSARAKTNRLRGEKLFF
TRBJ2-1	few	TRBD2	TRBV28	TGTGCCAGCAGCTATAGTAGCGGGCACTCATTTAGCAATGAGCAGTTCTTC	CASSYSSGHSFSNEQFF
TRBJ2-1	few	.	TRBV12-3/TRBV12-4	TGTGCCAGCCTGGACAGCAACAATGAGCAGTTCTTC	CASLDSNNEQFF
TRBJ2-2	many	.	TRBV7-2	TGTGCCAGCAGCTTAGTTGTGAACACCGGGGAGCTGTTTTTT	CASSLVVNTGELFF
TRBJ1-1	.	.	TRBV12-3/TRBV12-4	TGTGCCAGCAGTTTAGGGACCCCGTTGACTGAAGCTTTCTTT	CASSLGTPLTEAFF
TRBJ2-3	few	.	TRBV7-9	TGTGCCAGCAGCTTCGACGGGGGGACCCCGGGGGCACACACAGATACGCAGTATTTT	CASSFDGGTPGAHTDTQYF
TRBJ1-1	.	.	TRBV4-2	TGTGCCAGCAGCCAAGATCTGGGGGAAATATTAACCCGGAACACTGAAGCTTTCTTT	CASSQDLGEILTRNTEAFF
TRBJ2-2	.	.	TRBV4-1	TGCGCCAGCAGCCAAGCAGGGGTACGGACCGGGGAGCTGTTTTTT	CASSQAGVRTGELFF
TRBJ2-7	few	.	TRBV10-3	TGTGCCATCAGGGCTCGAGGGACCTACGAGCAGTACTTC	CAIRARGTYEQYF
TRBJ1-1	few	.	TRBV5-1	TGCGCCAGCAGCTTGGGTCGGGGTAGTGGAGCTTTCTTT	CASSLGRGSGAFF
TRBJ1-1	few	.	TRBV19	TGTGCCAGTAGTCCGGGACACCTCCGCACTGAAGCTTTCTTT	CASSPGHLRTEAFF
TRBJ2-6	.	.	TRBV10-3	TGTGCCATCAGGCCATCTGGGGCCAACGTCCTGACTTTC	CAIRPSGANVLTF